The 14 T cell receptor beta chains below all came from one sample that was sequenced in a study of radiation and T cells in renal cell carcinoma (dated by TCRdb to 2020 to 2022). The protocol used for the library was the immunoSEQ multiplex PCR assay. TCRdb re-hosts the immuneACCESS table, in-frame sequences only. Its copies lack some clones; in the studies checked, an unresolved V gene accounts for under half of them, and the cause for the rest is not known. The sample records 10,000 to 15,000 clones, around 35% of which are singletons. 15% to 19% of the sample is held by the ten biggest clonotypes. The time point label for this specimen denotes: tumor resected at nephrectomy. The treatment or condition label on this specimen signifies: 15 Gy SBRT to primary tumor, nephrectomy 4 weeks later. Sample: tumor tissue, taken from a patient whose treatment included radiotherapy and nephrectomy. The receptors come from a man between 60 and 70 years old with renal cell carcinoma.

This clone is medium-sized in the sample. This chain uses TRBV9 with TRBJ2-6; D not resolved. Germline CDR1 reads SGDLS; CDR2 reads YYNGEE. This CDR3 contains 17 residues. Trimming stripped 0 bases from V and 0 bases from J, with 10 bases between. The CDR3 here is CASSVVDLSSGANVLTF. Written as DNA, the CDR3 is TGTGCCAGCAGCGTAGTGGATTTGAGCTCTGGGGCCAACGTCCTGACTTTC.

This clone was detected only a few times. The chain combines TRBV27 with TRBJ2-1; 7 nucleotides match TRBD2. The CDR3 spans 15 residues. The trim removed 2 bases at V and 7 bases at J, leaving 8 bases unmatched. Germline assignment: CDR1 MNHEY and CDR2 SMNVEV (reference sequence). CDR3 coding DNA: TGTGCCAGCAGTTTAGGGGCGGGAGTAAGTAATGAGCAGTTCTTC. This codes for CASSLGAGVSNEQFF.

The chain couples TRBV14 to TRBJ2-3; 8 bases match TRBD1. J gave up 2 bases and V 2 bases, and 3 bases lay outside the gene matches. The CDR3 spans 15 residues. The germline CDR1 and CDR2 sequences are SGHDN and FVKESK. The CDR3: CASSQTTGATDTQYF. CDR3 sequence (DNA): TGTGCCAGCAGCCAAACGACAGGGGCCACAGATACGCAGTATTTT.

V gene TRBV30 combines with J gene TRBJ2-1; 13 positions agree with TRBD2. With V trimmed by 2 bases and J by 7 bases, 14 bases remained unmatched. The CDR3 extends over 18 amino acids. Per germline, CDR1 GTSNPN and CDR2 SVGIG (reference sequence). CDR3 sequence (DNA): TGTGCCTGGAGTTTATATCGGACTAGCGGGAGTGTCGCGAATGAGCAGTTCTTC. It encodes CAWSLYRTSGSVANEQFF.

The V and J genes are TRBV6-5 and TRBJ2-1; no definite D call. V lost 2 bases and J 3 bases, leaving 5 bases between the germline ends. Germline V gene data show CDR1 as MNHEY and CDR2 as SVGAGI. The CDR3 loop spans 13 amino acids. CDR3 coding DNA: TGTGCCAGCAGTTACAAGGGCTACAATGAGCAGTTCTTC. Translation: CASSYKGYNEQFF.

This sequence joins TRBV7-9 and TRBJ1-2; no definite D call. Looked up from germline, CDR1 is SEHNR and CDR2 is FQNEAQ (reference sequence). Trimming stripped 6 bases from V and 7 bases from J, with 6 bases between. This CDR3 is 10 amino acids long. The chain's CDR3 is CASRNTGYTF. The CDR3 DNA sequence: TGTGCCAGCAGAAACACTGGCTACACCTTC.

In this sample, this clone is medium-sized. This chain links TRBV4-3 with TRBJ1-3; a weak D match, TRBD1 (5 bases). The CDR3 is made up of 15 amino acids. V was cut by 7 bases and J by 0 bases, with 13 bases left in between. CDR1 is LGHNA and CDR2 is YSLEER in the germline V gene. In nucleotides, the CDR3 is TGCGCCAGCACAGAAGGGGCAACCTCTGGAAACACCATATATTTT. It yields the protein CASTEGATSGNTIYF.

The chain is built from TRBV2 and TRBJ1-2, with 7 positions matching TRBD1. Germline CDR1 is SNHLY and CDR2 is FYNNEI. V lost 5 bases to trimming and J lost 4 bases; unmatched junction nucleotides: 4. CDR3 length: 13 amino acids. The CDR3 nucleotides read TGTGCCAGCAGTAGTCAGGGGGTCTATGGCTACACCTTC. Amino acid sequence: CASSSQGVYGYTF. Based on the CDR3 plus reference TRBV2 and TRBJ1-2, the full variable domain is EPEVTQTPSHQVTQMGQEVILRCVPISNHLYFYWYRQILGQKVEFLVSFYNNEISEKSEIFDDQFSVERPDGSNFTLKIRSTKLEDSAMYFCASSSQGVYGYTFGSGTRLTVV.

The chain joins TRBV27 to TRBJ2-7, with 9 positions matching TRBD1. Germline V gene data show CDR1 as MNHEY and CDR2 as SMNVEV (reference sequence). This CDR3 spans 13 amino acids. Trimming at V came to 3 bases and at J to 4 bases, leaving 1 base not matched to a gene. The CDR3 nucleotides read TGTGCCAGCAGTTTGGGGACAGGGTACGAGCAGTACTTC. Protein product: CASSLGTGYEQYF.

The chain uses TRBV4-3 and TRBJ1-2; D is ambiguous. Trimming cost V 1 base and J 4 bases, with 19 bases left between them. The length of the CDR3 is 17 residues. Germline V gene lookup returns CDR1 LGHNA and CDR2 YSLEER. In DNA form, the CDR3 reads TGCGCCAGCAGCCAAGCCGGTGTCGTTGGAGGGTCCTATGGCTACACCTTC. It specifies CASSQAGVVGGSYGYTF.

By sample share, this clone is medium-sized. The chain uses TRBV27 and TRBJ1-1; possible D gene TRBD1, 5 bases. The V gene's germline CDR1 is MNHEY and CDR2 SMNVEV (reference sequence). V lost 4 bases, J lost 1 base, and 13 bases lay in between. The CDR3 length is 15 residues. The CDR3 reads CASSSHRGWNTEAFF. The CDR3 nucleotides read TGTGCCAGCAGTTCTCATCGGGGGTGGAACACTGAAGCTTTCTTT.

In its sample, this clone was seen a few times. J is TRBJ1-2 and V is TRBV6-5; D unresolved. The CDR3 is 14 residues long. In germline, CDR1 is MNHEY, CDR2 SVGAGI. V shed 4 bases and J shed 5 bases, with 14 bases lying between them. CDR3 loop: CASSSSIVAYGYTF. CDR3 DNA sequence: TGTGCCAGCAGTTCCTCGATCGTTGCGTATGGCTACACCTTC.

The chain couples TRBV5-4 to TRBJ2-1; TRBD1 aligns across 7 bases. CDR3 length: 16 amino acids. From germline, CDR1 is SGHNT and CDR2 YYREEE (reference sequence). The J segment lost 5 bases and the V segment lost 2 bases, leaving 10 bases of the junction unmatched. CDR3 nucleotide sequence: TGTGCCAGCAGCTTCCCCCACAGGGGAAGGAACAATGAGCAGTTCTTC. It translates to CASSFPHRGRNNEQFF.

This chain links TRBV14 with TRBJ2-7; a weak D match, TRBD2 (6 bases). Germline V gene data show CDR1 as SGHDN and CDR2 as FVKESK. The germline V and J ends were trimmed by 4 bases and 5 bases, with 15 bases remaining between them. This CDR3 spans 14 amino acids. This CDR3 is CASSRIRGFDEQYF. The CDR3 DNA reads as TGTGCCAGCAGCCGGATCCGGGGGTTCGACGAGCAGTACTTC.